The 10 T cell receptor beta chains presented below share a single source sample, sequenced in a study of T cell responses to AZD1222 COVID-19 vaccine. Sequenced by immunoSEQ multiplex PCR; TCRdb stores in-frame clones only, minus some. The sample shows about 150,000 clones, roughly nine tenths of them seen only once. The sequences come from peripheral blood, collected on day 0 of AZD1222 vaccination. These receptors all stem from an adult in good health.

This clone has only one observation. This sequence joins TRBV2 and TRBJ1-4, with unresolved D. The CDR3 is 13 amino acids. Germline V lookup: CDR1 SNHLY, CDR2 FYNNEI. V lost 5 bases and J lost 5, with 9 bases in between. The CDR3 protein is CASSSVPNEKLFF. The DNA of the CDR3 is TGTGCCAGCAGTAGTGTCCCCAATGAAAAACTGTTTTTT.

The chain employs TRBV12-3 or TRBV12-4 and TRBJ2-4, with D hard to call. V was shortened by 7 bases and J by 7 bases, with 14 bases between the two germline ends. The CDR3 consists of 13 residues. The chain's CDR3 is CASTRDGQNIQYF. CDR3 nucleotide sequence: TGTGCCAGCACCCGAGACGGCCAGAACATTCAGTACTTC.

Here the CDR3 DNA reads TGTGCCAGCAACGGCGCCTACGAGCAGTACTTC. It yields the protein CASNGAYEQYF. The chain combines TRBV2 with TRBJ2-7; D ambiguous. The CDR3 contains 11 residues. V lost 7 bases to trimming and J lost 2 bases, with 6 bases between them. The germline V gene has CDR1 SNHLY and CDR2 FYNNEI.

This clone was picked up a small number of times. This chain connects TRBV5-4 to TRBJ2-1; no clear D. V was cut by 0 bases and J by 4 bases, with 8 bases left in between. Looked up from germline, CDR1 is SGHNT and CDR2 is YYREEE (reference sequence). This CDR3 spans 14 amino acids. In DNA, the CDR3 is TGTGCCAGCAGCTTGGGTCGGAATTACAATGAGCAGTTCTTC. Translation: CASSLGRNYNEQFF.

The CDR3, as DNA: TGTGCCAGTAGTCTCCTAGCGGGAGTCACCGGGGAGCTGTTTTTT. This codes for CASSLLAGVTGELFF. The chain couples TRBV19 to TRBJ2-2, with 10 bases identical to TRBD2. V trimming: 5 bases; J trimming: 4 bases; junction bases outside the gene matches: 4. Germline V gives CDR1 LNHDA, CDR2 SQIVND (reference sequence). CDR3 length: 15 amino acids.

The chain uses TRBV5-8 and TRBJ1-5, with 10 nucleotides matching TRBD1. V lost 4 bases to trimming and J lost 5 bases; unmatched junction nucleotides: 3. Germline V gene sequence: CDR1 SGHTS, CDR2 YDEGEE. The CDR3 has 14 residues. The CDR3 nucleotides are TGTGCCAGCAGCGGGGACAGGGGTGATCAGCCCCAGCATTTT. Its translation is CASSGDRGDQPQHF.

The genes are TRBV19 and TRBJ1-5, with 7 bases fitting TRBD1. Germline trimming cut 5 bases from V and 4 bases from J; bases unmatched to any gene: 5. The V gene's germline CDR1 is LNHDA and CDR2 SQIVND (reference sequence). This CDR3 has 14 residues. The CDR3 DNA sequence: TGTGCCAGTAGTCCACAGACAGGGAATCAGCCCCAGCATTTT. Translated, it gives CASSPQTGNQPQHF.

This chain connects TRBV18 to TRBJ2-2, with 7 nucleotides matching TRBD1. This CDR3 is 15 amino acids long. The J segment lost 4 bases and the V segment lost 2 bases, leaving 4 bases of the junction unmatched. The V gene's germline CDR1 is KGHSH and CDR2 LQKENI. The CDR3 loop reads CASSPAGGFTGELFF. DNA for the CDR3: TGTGCCAGCTCACCAGCAGGGGGTTTCACCGGGGAGCTGTTTTTT.

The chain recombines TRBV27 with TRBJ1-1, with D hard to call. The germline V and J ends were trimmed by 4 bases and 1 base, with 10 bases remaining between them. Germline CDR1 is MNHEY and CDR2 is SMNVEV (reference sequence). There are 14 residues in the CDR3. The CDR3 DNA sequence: TGTGCCAGCAGTTACGGACGGAGGAACACTGAAGCTTTCTTT. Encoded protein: CASSYGRRNTEAFF.

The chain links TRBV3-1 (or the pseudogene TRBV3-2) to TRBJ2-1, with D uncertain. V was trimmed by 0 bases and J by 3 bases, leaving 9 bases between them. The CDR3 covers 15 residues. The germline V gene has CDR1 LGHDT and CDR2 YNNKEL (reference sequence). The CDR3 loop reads CASSQDVQVYNEQFF. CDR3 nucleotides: TGTGCCAGCAGCCAAGATGTGCAGGTCTACAATGAGCAGTTCTTC.